The present T cell receptor (beta chain) was sequenced within a study of blood T cell repertoires in COVID-19. The CDR3 totals 16 residues. Germline assignment: CDR1 SNHLY and CDR2 FYNNEI. V lost 5 bases to trimming and J lost 3 bases; unmatched junction nucleotides: 9. A single count supports this clone. The table came from immunoSEQ multiplex PCR; TCRdb's copy has only in-frame clones and leaves some out. The sample has 45,000 to 50,000 clones, 83% seen once. Sequencing was performed on peripheral blood. The V gene is TRBV2, the J gene TRBJ2-1, with 8 bases identical to TRBD1. The sequence was obtained from a man older than 75 in a cohort sampled during active COVID-19. As DNA, the CDR3 is TGTGCCAGCAGTAGCGCGGGACAGGCCAACTACAATGAGCAGTTCTTC. It specifies CASSSAGQANYNEQFF.